Below are 32 T cell receptor beta chains sequenced from a single sample in a study of long-term antiretroviral therapy in people with HIV. Run at survey level, the immunoSEQ assay was version v3.0. Using immunoSEQ multiplex PCR, the repertoire was profiled, and TCRdb retains in-frame clones only, with some absent. The sample shows about 43,000 clones, roughly 86% of them seen only once. The material was unsorted PBMCs, obtained 0.1 years before starting antiretroviral therapy. The receptors here all came from a woman in her 50s with HIV.

This sequence joins TRBV21-1 and TRBJ2-5; the table calls TRBD1, which could not be checked here. TRBV21-1 is recorded as a pseudogene. CDR3 length: 14 residues. The CDR3 loop is CASGDDRGRETQYF. The CDR3 bases are TGTGCCAGCGGAGACGACAGGGGAAGAGAGACCCAGTACTTC.

The chain is built from TRBV7-3 and TRBJ1-2, with TRBD1 matching 10 bases. The CDR3 loop spans 13 amino acids. Germline V lookup: CDR1 SGHTA, CDR2 FQGTGA. V lost 4 bases to trimming and J lost 6 bases; unmatched junction nucleotides: 2. The chain's CDR3 is CASSSTGGHGYTF. The CDR3 DNA sequence: TGTGCCAGCAGCTCGACAGGGGGCCATGGCTACACCTTC.

This clone occurred a few times. This rearrangement joins TRBV5-1 to TRBJ1-6; TRBD1 aligns across 7 bases. This CDR3 spans 15 amino acids. Germline V gene sequence: CDR1 SGHRS, CDR2 YFSETQ. V lost 4 bases to trimming and J lost 9 bases; unmatched junction nucleotides: 10. The CDR3 sequence is CASSNGQAGPSPLHF. DNA of the CDR3: TGCGCCAGCAGCAACGGACAGGCCGGTCCTTCACCCCTCCACTTT.

V gene TRBV19 combines with J gene TRBJ2-3; D remains ambiguous. V was cut by 1 base and J by 0 bases, with 5 bases left in between. The germline gives CDR1 LNHDA, CDR2 SQIVND (reference sequence). The CDR3 totals 14 residues. The CDR3 nucleotides are TGTGCCAGTAGTATAGCTACCAGCACAGATACGCAGTATTTT. It yields the protein CASSIATSTDTQYF.

The genes are TRBV5-4 and TRBJ1-1; D gene unclear. The germline V gene encodes CDR1 SGHNT and CDR2 YYREEE (reference sequence). CDR3 length equals 13 residues. The V gene lost 2 bases and the J gene lost 0 bases, with 5 bases spanning the gap. CDR3 sequence: CASSLGMNTEAFF. In DNA, the CDR3 is TGTGCCAGCAGCTTAGGTATGAACACTGAAGCTTTCTTT.

The table lists this clone with a few counts. The chain combines TRBV19 with TRBJ2-7; 7 nucleotides line up with TRBD1. The CDR3 spans 15 residues. CDR1 is LNHDA and CDR2 is SQIVND in the germline V gene (reference sequence). With V trimmed by 5 bases and J by 2 bases, 9 bases remained unmatched. CDR3 in DNA: TGTGCCAGTAGTTCCGGACAGGCCGCCCCCTACGAGCAGTACTTC. Its protein product is CASSSGQAAPYEQYF.

This clone was detected once. This chain links TRBV4-2 with TRBJ2-2, with 7 nucleotides matching TRBD1. Unmatched junction bases numbered 3, after V lost 1 base and J lost 4 bases. The CDR3 runs 15 residues. The germline V gene has CDR1 LGHNA and CDR2 YNFKEQ. DNA of the CDR3: TGTGCCAGCAGCCAAGGGACAGGTTCCACCGGGGAGCTGTTTTTT. It specifies CASSQGTGSTGELFF.

The sample holds a few counts of this clone. The V call is TRBV5-5, the J call TRBJ2-7; the D is unclear. The V gene lost 0 bases and the J gene lost 2 bases, with 9 bases spanning the gap. The CDR3 totals 14 residues. Per germline, CDR1 SGHKS and CDR2 YYEKEE (reference sequence). In DNA, the CDR3 is TGTGCCAGCAGCTTGGGTAGGTCCCCCTACGAGCAGTACTTC. The encoded protein is CASSLGRSPYEQYF. The full variable domain, rest sourced from reference TRBV5-5 and TRBJ2-7, is DAGVTQSPTHLIKTRGQQVTLRCSPISGHKSVSWYQQVLGQGPQFIFQYYEKEERGRGNFPDRFSARQFPNYSSELNVNALLLGDSALYLCASSLGRSPYEQYFGPGTRLTVT.

This clone was counted a few times. CDR3 residues: CSAGGARGQGGYTF. CDR3 coding DNA: TGCAGCGCCGGTGGGGCCAGGGGGCAAGGTGGCTACACCTTC. This chain joins TRBV29-1 and TRBJ1-2, with 8 nucleotides matching TRBD1. The CDR3 covers 14 residues. Germline V gene sequence: CDR1 SQVTM, CDR2 ANQGSEA. With 7 bases clipped from V and 7 bases from J, the junction kept 14 bases outside the gene matches.

The rearrangement joins TRBV19 to TRBJ1-1, with D maybe TRBD1 (6 bases). Trimming took off 8 bases at V and 3 bases at J, with 16 bases between the two ends. Germline CDR1 reads LNHDA; CDR2 reads SQIVND (reference sequence). This CDR3 spans 14 amino acids. CDR3 amino acids: CASCGGLVDTEAFF. The CDR3 DNA follows: TGTGCCAGTTGCGGGGGGCTTGTCGACACTGAAGCTTTCTTT.

V is TRBV10-3 and J is TRBJ1-1, with 9 bases lining up with TRBD1. J was trimmed by 0 bases and V by 5 bases; bases with no gene match: 7. Germline CDR1 ENHRY, CDR2 SYGVKD. CDR3 length equals 16 residues. CDR3 region: CAISSRGTGLNTEAFF. CDR3 DNA sequence: TGTGCCATCAGTAGCCGGGGGACAGGGCTGAACACTGAAGCTTTCTTT.

The table lists this clone with a few counts. The J gene is TRBJ1-2, the V gene TRBV19; 9 nucleotides match TRBD1. The CDR3 spans 15 residues. The ends lost 8 bases at V and 4 bases at J; junction bases unmatched: 11. Germline V CDR1 and CDR2: LNHDA, SQIVND (reference sequence). The CDR3 sequence: CASRTGGYLSYGYTF. CDR3 coding DNA: TGTGCCAGTCGAACAGGGGGCTACCTGAGCTATGGCTACACCTTC.

J is TRBJ2-5 and V is TRBV5-6; 11 bases align to TRBD1. Per the germline V gene, CDR1 is SGHDT and CDR2 is YYEEEE. Unmatched junction bases numbered 2, after V lost 3 bases and J lost 4 bases. This CDR3 region has 14 residues. DNA for the CDR3: TGTGCCAGCAGCTGGGGGACAGGGGGAGAGACCCAGTACTTC. It codes for CASSWGTGGETQYF. The full variable domain, in which reference TRBV5-6 and TRBJ2-5 provide the parts outside the CDR3, is DAGVTQSPTHLIKTRGQQVTLRCSPKSGHDTVSWYQQALGQGPQFIFQYYEEEERQRGNFPDRFSGHQFPNYSSELNVNALLLGDSALYLCASSWGTGGETQYFGPGTRLLVL.

This rearrangement joins TRBV29-1 to TRBJ2-3, with D hard to call. Trimming took 2 bases from V and 0 from J, leaving 6 bases between them. The CDR3 runs to 13 residues. CDR1 is SQVTM, CDR2 ANQGSEA, per germline. This chain's CDR3 is CSVEISSTDTQYF. CDR3 coding DNA: TGCAGCGTTGAAATCTCCAGCACAGATACGCAGTATTTT.

This clone occurred a few times. The gene calls are TRBV14 and TRBJ1-6; D gene unclear. CDR1 and CDR2 (germline): SGHDN, FVKESK. The CDR3 extends over 13 amino acids. The ends were cut back, 1 base at V and 13 bases at J, with 11 bases in the middle. The CDR3 nucleotides are TGTGCCAGCAGCCAAGCCCACAGTGGGCCCCTCCACTTT. It yields the protein CASSQAHSGPLHF. The full variable domain, in which reference TRBV14 and TRBJ1-6 provide the parts outside the CDR3, is EAGVTQFPSHSVIEKGQTVTLRCDPISGHDNLYWYRRVMGKEIKFLLHFVKESKQDESGMPNNRFLAERTGGTYSTLKVQPAELEDSGVYFCASSQAHSGPLHFGNGTRLTVT.

This sequence joins TRBV4-1 and TRBJ2-5; D is perhaps TRBD2 (6 bases). The CDR3 runs 15 residues. V dropped 4 bases and J dropped 5 bases, with 17 bases sitting between them. In germline, CDR1 is MGHRA, CDR2 YSYEKL. CDR3 in amino acids: CASSLGGEPGETQYF. The DNA of the CDR3 is TGCGCCAGCAGCCTCGGAGGGGAGCCGGGGGAGACCCAGTACTTC.

The rearrangement joins TRBV29-1 to TRBJ2-7; D possibly matches TRBD1 or TRBD2 (5 bases each). Trimming removed 5 bases from V and 2 bases from J, with 16 bases in between. From germline, CDR1 is SQVTM and CDR2 ANQGSEA. The CDR3 extends over 14 amino acids. The CDR3, as DNA: TGCAGCGTTTGTCTAGGGGACCAGCCCTACGAGCAGTACTTC. It yields the protein CSVCLGDQPYEQYF.

This sequence joins TRBV30 and TRBJ1-5; weak D call: TRBD1 (6 bases). This CDR3 comprises 14 residues. V was trimmed by 0 bases and J by 4 bases, leaving 10 bases between them. CDR1 is GTSNPN, CDR2 SVGIG, per germline (reference sequence). CDR3 sequence reads: CAWSVQQGNQPQHF. Here the CDR3 DNA reads TGTGCCTGGAGTGTACAACAGGGTAATCAGCCCCAGCATTTT.

This rearrangement joins TRBV30 to TRBJ1-2; maybe TRBD1 (6 bases). Germline-derived CDR1 and CDR2 are GTSNPN and SVGIG (reference sequence). The V end was cut by 0 bases, the J end by 4 bases, with 15 bases between. The CDR3 sequence is 15 residues long. The CDR3 region is CAWSVGLTGSYGYTF. As DNA, the CDR3 is TGTGCCTGGAGTGTAGGCCTGACAGGCTCCTATGGCTACACCTTC.

The V and J genes are TRBV9 and TRBJ1-4; the D gene is possibly TRBD1 (6 bases). The CDR3 runs 14 residues. Trimming removed 7 bases at V and 12 bases at J, with 22 bases between. Germline CDR1 and CDR2: SGDLS and YYNGEE. CDR3 sequence reads: CASGYASQEGELFF. As DNA, the CDR3 is TGTGCCAGCGGTTACGCTTCGCAAGAGGGGGAACTGTTTTTT. Supplemented by reference TRBV9 and TRBJ1-4, the full variable domain reads DSGVTQTPKHLITATGQRVTLRCSPRSGDLSVYWYQQSLDQGLQFLIQYYNGEERAKGNILERFSAQQFPDLHSELNLSSLELGDSALYFCASGYASQEGELFFGSGTQLSVL.

This clone has just one count. The chain carries TRBV4-1 and TRBJ1-5; no definite D call. V lost 1 base and J 6 bases, leaving 7 bases between the germline ends. This CDR3 is 13 amino acids long. Germline CDR1 reads MGHRA; CDR2 reads YSYEKL. CDR3 protein: CASSQGGSQPQHF. As DNA, the CDR3 is TGCGCCAGCAGCCAAGGGGGAAGTCAGCCCCAGCATTTT.

The rearrangement joins TRBV7-3 to TRBJ2-5; 14 bases line up with TRBD2. CDR1 SGHTA and CDR2 FQGTGA come from the germline V gene. V was clipped by 3 bases and J by 5 bases; unmatched bases: 5. CDR3 length: 16 residues. CDR3 region: CASSLTSGGARETQYF. CDR3 DNA sequence: TGTGCCAGCAGCTTGACTAGCGGGGGGGCGAGGGAGACCCAGTACTTC.

This CDR3 is CASSYRAGGWNTIYF. The CDR3 region has the DNA TGTGCCAGCAGTTACCGGGCAGGGGGCTGGAACACCATATATTTT. The genes are TRBV6-5 and TRBJ1-3, with TRBD1 matching 8 bases. The CDR3 has 15 amino acids. Germline V lookup: CDR1 MNHEY, CDR2 SVGAGI. V lost 2 bases to trimming and J lost 7 bases; unmatched junction nucleotides: 7.

The chain has TRBV4-2 and TRBJ1-5, with D maybe TRBD1 (5 bases). V was trimmed by 0 bases and J by 3 bases, leaving 12 bases between them. The CDR3 covers 16 residues. Germline values: CDR1 LGHNA, CDR2 YNFKEQ. In nucleotides, the CDR3 is TGTGCCAGCAGCCAAGAGTCCAGGGCTGCCAATCAGCCCCAGCATTTT. Protein product: CASSQESRAANQPQHF.

This clone was found once. The chain combines TRBV7-2 with TRBJ2-2; TRBD2 matches at 10 bases. Trimming removed 0 bases from V and 1 base from J; junction bases left unmatched: 11. Germline CDR1 SGHTA, CDR2 FQGNSA. The CDR3 is 20 residues long. CDR3 coding DNA: TGTGCCAGCAGCTTAGCGTCAGCGCTAGCGGGGGCCGGGAACACCGGGGAGCTGTTTTTT. This translates into CASSLASALAGAGNTGELFF. The full variable domain, with the rest looked up from reference TRBV7-2 and TRBJ2-2, is GAGVSQSPSNKVTEKGKDVELRCDPISGHTALYWYRQSLGQGLEFLIYFQGNSAPDKSGLPSDRFSAERTGGSVSTLTIQRTQQEDSAVYLCASSLASALAGAGNTGELFFGEGSRLTVL.

The chain employs TRBV2 and TRBJ1-1; D uncertain. V lost 7 bases, J lost 2 bases, and 11 bases lay in between. The CDR3 is 13 amino acids. The germline V gene encodes CDR1 SNHLY and CDR2 FYNNEI. The CDR3: CASIPDTNTEAFF. The CDR3 DNA follows: TGTGCCAGCATCCCTGACACTAACACTGAAGCTTTCTTT.

This chain links TRBV2 with TRBJ2-5; tentatively, D is TRBD1 (6 bases). Deletions cut 6 bases from V and 7 bases from J, with 12 bases between. Germline-derived CDR1 and CDR2 are SNHLY and FYNNEI. The CDR3 totals 12 residues. The CDR3 reads CASRDSLGTQYF. The CDR3 DNA is TGTGCCAGCAGGGACAGCCTGGGGACCCAGTACTTC.

This sequence joins TRBV5-4 and TRBJ1-3; D is ambiguous. Germline CDR1 and CDR2: SGHNT and YYREEE (reference sequence). This CDR3 spans 14 amino acids. V lost 3 bases and J lost 4, with 11 bases in between. The CDR3: CASSSWADGNTIYF. DNA of the CDR3: TGTGCCAGCAGCTCATGGGCAGACGGAAACACCATATATTTT.

V gene TRBV30 combines with J gene TRBJ2-1; D gene uncertain. The V gene's germline CDR1 is GTSNPN and CDR2 SVGIG (reference sequence). V lost 3 bases and J lost 7, with 13 bases in between. The length of the CDR3 is 13 residues. CDR3 sequence reads: CAWRDSSENEQFF. The DNA for the CDR3 is TGTGCCTGGAGGGATTCCTCGGAAAATGAGCAGTTCTTC. Supplemented by reference TRBV30 and TRBJ2-1, the full variable domain reads SQTIHQWPATLVQPVGSPLSLECTVEGTSNPNLYWYRQAAGRGLQLLFYSVGIGQISSEVPQNLSASRPQDRQFILSSKKLLLSDSGFYLCAWRDSSENEQFFGPGTRLTVL.

V is TRBV6-6 and J is TRBJ2-7; TRBD1 is a possible D gene (5 bases). CDR1 is MNHNY, CDR2 SVGAGI, per germline (reference sequence). V was clipped by 4 bases and J by 2 bases, with 9 bases between them. This CDR3 comprises 13 residues. The CDR3 region is CASSLDNPYEQYF. Written as DNA, the CDR3 is TGTGCCAGCAGTTTGGACAACCCCTACGAGCAGTACTTC.

This clone has only a few counts. V usage is TRBV10-3 and J usage is TRBJ2-7, with TRBD1 matching over 9 bases. Germline CDR1 ENHRY, CDR2 SYGVKD. With 11 bases clipped from V and 5 bases from J, the junction kept 13 bases outside the gene matches. The CDR3 is 14 amino acids. CDR3 in amino acids: CASTDRGGYDEQYF. The CDR3 DNA is TGTGCCTCGACGGACAGGGGAGGTTATGACGAGCAGTACTTC.

The V gene is TRBV7-9, the J gene TRBJ1-3; no firm D call. This CDR3 spans 15 amino acids. The V gene lost 1 base and the J gene lost 2 bases, with 9 bases spanning the gap. Germline V gives CDR1 SEHNR, CDR2 FQNEAQ (reference sequence). The CDR3 here is CASSLVGSAGNTIYF. CDR3 DNA: TGTGCCAGCAGCTTAGTAGGCTCAGCTGGAAACACCATATATTTT.